These 10 T cell receptor beta chains were all obtained from the same sample, sequenced in a study of shared clonotypes between healthy human individuals. Produced via immunoSEQ multiplex PCR; TCRdb's table is partial and in-frame only. This sample has millions of clones, with more than 90% found just once. The sequenced sample consisted of naive CD4+ T cells sorted from blood. Subset denoted: CD45RA+ positively selected. The receptors originated from a man aged 18-30 years in good health.

This chain joins TRBV12-5 and TRBJ1-1; the D gene is possibly TRBD1 (6 bases). Trimming removed 1 base from V and 4 bases from J, with 16 bases in between. In germline, CDR1 is LGHNT, CDR2 FRNRAP. The CDR3 is made up of 16 amino acids. The CDR3 protein is CASGLATSRGGTEAFF. The CDR3 DNA reads as TGTGCTAGTGGTTTGGCAACATCCAGGGGAGGCACTGAAGCTTTCTTT.

This clone was seen a single time. This chain links TRBV30 with TRBJ1-2; TRBD1 aligns across 7 bases. This CDR3 has 13 amino acids. V trimming: 4 bases; J trimming: 7 bases; junction bases outside the gene matches: 9. Germline loops: CDR1 GTSNPN, CDR2 SVGIG (reference sequence). In DNA form, the CDR3 reads TGTGCCTGGACTGGTCAGGGGGTAGTTGGCTACACCTTC. It yields the protein CAWTGQGVVGYTF.

Points on this clone: Additional DNA sequences in this sample encode the identical CDR3. The V and J genes are TRBV5-4 and TRBJ2-3; D is perhaps TRBD2 (6 bases). With 0 bases removed from V and 4 bases from J, the gap between germline ends came to 6 bases. The length of the CDR3 is 13 residues. The V gene's germline CDR1 is SGHNT and CDR2 YYREEE (reference sequence). The DNA for the CDR3 is TGTGCCAGCAGCTTGGCGGGAGCAGATACGCAGTATTTT. Its protein is CASSLAGADTQYF.

The rearrangement uses TRBV6-1 and TRBJ2-3; TRBD1 matches at 10 bases. This CDR3 is built from 14 residues. CDR1 and CDR2 (germline): MNHNS, SASEGT. The V segment lost 1 base and the J segment 9 bases; nucleotides outside the gene matches: 4. The CDR3 DNA is TGTGCCAGCAGTGAAGGACAGGGGGCCTGGACGCAGTATTTT. Its translation: CASSEGQGAWTQYF.

The rearrangement uses TRBV5-1 and TRBJ2-2; no definite D call. Germline V CDR1 and CDR2: SGHRS, YFSETQ. This CDR3 has 12 residues. V was trimmed by 5 bases and J by 5 bases, leaving 7 bases between them. The DNA of the CDR3 is TGCGCCAGCAGTCGAAAGACCGGGGAGCTGTTTTTT. This gives the protein CASSRKTGELFF.

Worth noting for this clone: The same CDR3 can be traced to other DNA sequences in this sample. This sequence joins TRBV5-1 and TRBJ1-1; a possible D gene is TRBD1 (5 bases). The germline V gene encodes CDR1 SGHRS and CDR2 YFSETQ. The CDR3 is made up of 13 amino acids. Trimming left V 0 bases short and J 6 bases short, with 9 bases between. The CDR3 reads CASSLEGGAEAFF. CDR3 sequence (DNA): TGCGCCAGCAGCTTGGAAGGAGGGGCTGAAGCTTTCTTT.

The V call is TRBV18, the J call TRBJ2-1, with 12 bases matching TRBD1. Germline V lookup: CDR1 KGHSH, CDR2 LQKENI. V was pared by 3 bases and J by 7 bases, with 4 bases of the junction left unmatched. The CDR3 is made up of 15 amino acids. The CDR3: CASSPGQGAGNEQFF. In nucleotides, the CDR3 is TGTGCCAGCTCACCGGGACAGGGGGCTGGGAATGAGCAGTTCTTC.

The chain uses TRBV28 and TRBJ2-7; 7 bases map to TRBD1. This CDR3 has 13 amino acids. Germline V gives CDR1 MDHEN, CDR2 SYDVKM. Unmatched junction bases numbered 8, after V lost 6 bases and J lost 6 bases. CDR3 DNA sequence: TGTGCCAGCAGCTTCCCCGGGACAGCCGAGCAGTACTTC. Translation gives CASSFPGTAEQYF.

The chain employs TRBV27 and TRBJ2-1; either TRBD1 or TRBD2 may supply D (5 bases each). This CDR3 is built from 15 residues. V lost 8 bases to trimming and J lost 5 bases, with 19 bases between them. Germline CDR1 is MNHEY and CDR2 is SMNVEV (reference sequence). The CDR3: CASLRTGTGNNEQFF. The CDR3 DNA follows: TGTGCCAGCCTAAGAACCGGGACGGGAAACAATGAGCAGTTCTTC.

The CDR3 DNA reads TGTGCCAGCAGCCCCTACAGGGGTCCGAACACTGAAGCTTTCTTT. Encoded protein: CASSPYRGPNTEAFF. The V call is TRBV16, the J call TRBJ1-1, with 7 bases matching TRBD1. CDR3 length: 15 amino acids. Germline lookup yields CDR1 KGHSY and CDR2 FQNENV. After removal of 4 bases from V and 1 base from J, the junction contained 6 bases not matched to a gene.